Listed here are 5 T cell receptor beta chains from one sample, sequenced in a study of T cells in Graves' hyperthyroidism and ophthalmopathy. The investigators amplified TCR beta CDR3 regions from RNA transcripts. First-round RT-PCR of the TCR CDR3 relied on the HTBI primer set. TCRdb reprocessed the multiplex PCR reads with MiXCR, giving one entry per CDR3 protein. The sample carries 450,000 to 600,000 distinct CDR3 sequences, approximately 15% recorded once. The sequencing input was blood. These receptors originate from a woman aged 40 to 50 with Graves' hyperthyroidism.

Many counts were recorded for this clonotype. This sequence joins TRBV25-1 and TRBJ2-5; D is unresolved. The germline gives CDR1 MGHDK, CDR2 SYGVNS. The length of the CDR3 is 15 residues. The V gene lost 9 bases and the J gene lost 2 bases, with 19 bases spanning the gap. CDR3 residues: CARRFFSEPQETQYF. CDR3 bases: TGTGCCAGAAGATTCTTCAGCGAGCCACAAGAGACCCAGTACTTC.

Details on this clonotype: Given a much more abundant clone one base away, this may be a read error. In nucleotides, the CDR3 is TGTGCCAGCAGCTTATATCCGGAGTCCAGTCAGCCCCAGCATTTT. Translated, it gives CASSLYPESSQPQHF. The chain couples TRBV7-2 to TRBJ1-5; D is unresolved. The CDR3 covers 15 residues. V was trimmed by 2 bases and J by 6 bases, leaving 14 bases between them. Germline V gene lookup returns CDR1 SGHTA and CDR2 FQGNSA.

This clonotype was detected many times. The chain is built from TRBV27 and TRBJ2-7; the D gene could be TRBD1 or TRBD2 (5 bases each). The V end lost 6 bases, the J end lost 5 bases, and 20 bases lay between the germline ends. The CDR3 is made up of 15 amino acids. The germline gives CDR1 MNHEY, CDR2 SMNVEV (reference sequence). The CDR3 loop reads CASSPTGRAGDEQYF. Here the CDR3 DNA reads TGTGCCAGCAGCCCAACGGGCAGGGCGGGTGACGAGCAGTACTTC.

This clonotype was counted many times. The gene calls are TRBV2 and TRBJ2-2, with D maybe TRBD2 (7 bases). CDR3 length: 15 amino acids. Germline V gene sequence: CDR1 SNHLY, CDR2 FYNNEI. V was clipped by 7 bases and J by 2 bases, with 14 bases between them. The CDR3 bases are TGTGCCAGCACTCCGGGGGGCCCCAACACCGGGGAGCTGTTTTTT. Amino acid sequence: CASTPGGPNTGELFF.

About this clonotype: This may stem from a read error, because a much larger clone lies one nucleotide away. The rearrangement joins TRBV5-1 to TRBJ2-1; 7 bases map to TRBD2. The J call is doubtful: the DNA matches TRBJ2-7 better. The CDR3 sequence is 15 residues long. Per the germline V gene, CDR1 is SGHRS and CDR2 is YFSETQ. This CDR3 reads CASSLLAPSYNEQYF. Here the CDR3 DNA reads TGCGCCAGCAGCTTACTAGCGCCCTCCTACAATGAGCAGTACTTC.